What follows are 13 T cell receptor beta chains derived from one specimen sequenced in a study of OX40 agonist ivuxolimab in advanced cancers. Clones were read by immunoSEQ multiplex PCR, and TCRdb kept only the in-frame ones, dropping some. The sample shows roughly 70,000 clones, around 89% of them seen only once. Source: CD4+ or CD8+ T cells sorted from blood, taken in a trial of the OX40 agonist ivuxolimab. Every receptor here comes from an adult with an advanced solid tumor such as melanoma, head and neck, liver or kidney cancer.

The chain is built from TRBV5-1 and TRBJ1-2; tentatively, D is TRBD1 (5 bases). Trimming shortened V by 4 bases and J by 6 bases, and 22 bases separated the two germline ends. Looked up from germline, CDR1 is SGHRS and CDR2 is YFSETQ. The CDR3 consists of 16 residues. The CDR3 reads CASSAATGTVVNGYTF. The CDR3 DNA reads as TGCGCCAGCAGCGCCGCCACCGGGACGGTGGTCAATGGCTACACCTTC.

The chain combines TRBV5-4 with TRBJ1-1; the match to TRBD1 covers 7 bases. The CDR3 length is 15 residues. The junction had 8 bases not matched to a gene; V was cut back by 4 bases and J by 2 bases. The V gene's germline CDR1 is SGHNT and CDR2 YYREEE (reference sequence). CDR3 DNA sequence: TGTGCCAGCAGCACTTCCGGGACAGTTAACACTGAAGCTTTCTTT. Encoded protein: CASSTSGTVNTEAFF.

The rearrangement links TRBV21-1 to TRBJ2-3; the table's TRBD2 call for D was not verified on the DNA. TRBV21-1 is a pseudogene. The CDR3 is made up of 15 amino acids. DNA of the CDR3: TGTGCCAGCAGCAGAAAGCGGGACCGAACAGATACGCAGTATTTT. It translates to CASSRKRDRTDTQYF.

Points on this clone: Relative to the germline gene, one junction end is altered; a read error may explain this. J is TRBJ2-5 and V is TRBV7-7; 11 bases align to TRBD2. This CDR3 contains 16 residues. The V gene's germline CDR1 is SSHAT and CDR2 FNYEAQ (reference sequence). The CDR3 reads CASSLLAGGSGETQYF. CDR3 coding DNA: TGTGCTAGCAGCTTGCTAGCGGGAGGATCTGGAGAGACCCAGTACTTC. Full variable domain (remainder filled in from reference TRBV7-7 and TRBJ2-5): GAGVSQSPRYKVTKRGQDVTLRCDPISSHATLYWYQQALGQGPEFLTYFNYEAQPDKSGLPSDRFSAERPEGSISTLTIQRTEQRDSAMYRCASSLLAGGSGETQYFGPGTRLLVL.

The J gene is TRBJ2-7, the V gene TRBV5-1; TRBD1 matches 11 bases. The CDR3 covers 18 residues. V lost 0 bases, J lost 3 bases, and 11 bases stayed unmatched. The germline V gene encodes CDR1 SGHRS and CDR2 YFSETQ. The CDR3 coding sequence is TGCGCCAGCAGCTTGGCATGGGCGGGGACAGGGGGAGGCTACGAGCAGTACTTC. Protein sequence: CASSLAWAGTGGGYEQYF. The full variable domain, completed using reference TRBV5-1 and TRBJ2-7, is KAGVTQTPRYLIKTRGQQVTLSCSPISGHRSVSWYQQTPGQGLQFLFEYFSETQRNKGNFPGRFSGRQFSNSRSEMNVSTLELGDSALYLCASSLAWAGTGGGYEQYFGPGTRLTVT.

The chain combines TRBV7-2 with TRBJ2-2, with D unclear. The CDR3 length is 14 residues. Germline assignment: CDR1 SGHTA and CDR2 FQGNSA. V gave up 5 bases and J gave up 5 bases, with 12 bases separating them. The CDR3 nucleotides read TGTGCCAGCAGCACCGACCGTAGAACCGGGGAGCTGTTTTTT. Translated, it gives CASSTDRRTGELFF.

CDR3 sequence: CASSLGGFRTGELFF. For the CDR3, the DNA is TGTGCCAGCAGCTTGGGGGGGTTTCGGACCGGGGAGCTGTTTTTT. The chain links TRBV5-4 to TRBJ2-2; D possibly uses TRBD1 or TRBD2 (5 bases each). V lost 0 bases to trimming and J lost 5 bases, with 11 bases between them. The CDR3 consists of 15 residues. The germline V gene encodes CDR1 SGHNT and CDR2 YYREEE (reference sequence).

V gene TRBV10-3 combines with J gene TRBJ1-2, with 8 bases fitting TRBD1. V was pared by 3 bases and J by 5 bases, with 8 bases of the junction left unmatched. This CDR3 contains 15 residues. Germline values: CDR1 ENHRY, CDR2 SYGVKD. The CDR3 bases are TGTGCCATCAGTGACCCGGACAGGGAGGGTTATGGCTACACCTTC. It encodes CAISDPDREGYGYTF.

This chain links TRBV5-1 with TRBJ1-5; a weak D match, TRBD1 (6 bases). Looked up from germline, CDR1 is SGHRS and CDR2 is YFSETQ. This CDR3 has 14 residues. V was pared by 0 bases and J by 7 bases, with 11 bases between. DNA of the CDR3: TGCGCCAGCAGCTTGGAAGGGGGTAGGCAGCCCCAGCATTTT. It is translated as CASSLEGGRQPQHF.

As DNA, the CDR3 is TGTGCCAGCAGGGGTATAGGTGATGAGCAGTTCTTC. Protein product: CASRGIGDEQFF. The chain recombines TRBV2 with TRBJ2-1; no clear D. Trimming removed 6 bases from V and 8 bases from J, with 11 bases in between. Germline V gene sequence: CDR1 SNHLY, CDR2 FYNNEI. The CDR3 sequence is 12 residues long.

V gene TRBV28 combines with J gene TRBJ2-7; 9 nucleotides agree with TRBD1. From germline, CDR1 is MDHEN and CDR2 SYDVKM. This CDR3 is 17 amino acids long. Trimming took 2 bases from V and 3 from J; bases not matched to a gene: 11. CDR3: CASSLPSSTGGLYEQYF. For the CDR3, the DNA is TGTGCCAGCAGTTTACCCTCCTCAACAGGGGGCCTCTACGAGCAGTACTTC. The whole variable domain, remainder taken from reference TRBV28 and TRBJ2-7, is DVKVTQSSRYLVKRTGEKVFLECVQDMDHENMFWYRQDPGLGLRLIYFSYDVKMKEKGDIPEGYSVSREKKERFSLILESASTNQTSMYLCASSLPSSTGGLYEQYFGPGTRLTVT.

The chain joins TRBV15 to TRBJ2-7; D is perhaps TRBD1 (6 bases). Germline CDR1 and CDR2: LNHNV and YYDKDF (reference sequence). Trimming shortened V by 0 bases and J by 3 bases, and 12 bases separated the two germline ends. The CDR3 length is 15 residues. The CDR3 coding sequence is TGTGCCACCAGCAGAGACCCAGGACAGTTCTACGAGCAGTACTTC. This gives the protein CATSRDPGQFYEQYF.

This clone was picked up one time. V gene TRBV6-6 combines with J gene TRBJ1-1; D ambiguous. The ends were cut back, 7 bases at V and 0 bases at J, with 9 bases in the middle. Germline CDR1 reads MNHNY; CDR2 reads SVGAGI (reference sequence). The CDR3 runs 13 residues. CDR3 nucleotide sequence: TGTGCCAGCATTAACCTGGTGAACACTGAAGCTTTCTTT. The encoded protein is CASINLVNTEAFF.